A single sample is the source of the 18 T cell receptor beta chains below, sequenced in a study of read filtering for tumor transcriptome and immune sequencing. The library was built from about 400 ng RNA with molecular barcoded adaptors for alpha/delta and beta/gamma chains. Each CDR3 protein gets one entry after TCRdb re-called the reads with MiXCR. Among tens of thousands of distinct CDR3 sequences, 20% to 25% were seen once, and the ten largest hold over 10%. The sample comprised a population of CD138-negative cells sorted from bone marrow. The receptors originated from a donor aged 40 or older with multiple myeloma.

The chain couples TRBV12-3 or TRBV12-4 to TRBJ2-5, with 7 bases matching TRBD1. Trimming cost V 5 bases and J 3 bases; bases outside gene matches: 6. CDR3 size: 14 residues. Here the CDR3 DNA reads TGTGCCAGCAGTGGAAACAGGGGCAAAGAGACCCAGTACTTC. This codes for CASSGNRGKETQYF.

On this clonotype: This may come from a read error, since a much larger clone is one base off. The genes are TRBV12-3 or TRBV12-4 and TRBJ1-1; the D gene is possibly TRBD1 (5 bases). V gave up 5 bases and J gave up 4 bases, with 14 bases separating them. The CDR3 extends over 14 amino acids. This CDR3 is CASSEAGMSTEAFF. CDR3 coding DNA: TGTGCCAGCAGTGAGGCAGGGATGAGCACTGAAGCTTTCTTT.

This clonotype was observed many times. V gene TRBV28 combines with J gene TRBJ2-1; D not resolved. With 2 bases removed from V and 8 bases from J, the gap between germline ends came to 10 bases. The CDR3 contains 13 residues. Per the germline V gene, CDR1 is MDHEN and CDR2 is SYDVKM. CDR3 sequence (DNA): TGTGCCAGCAGTTTACCTAGAGCATATGAGCAGTTCTTC. Its protein product is CASSLPRAYEQFF.

As regards this clonotype: The germline gene is not matched at one end of the junction; a read error may be the cause. The genes are TRBV4-1 and TRBJ1-1; D unresolved. Germline V lookup: CDR1 MGHRA, CDR2 YSYEKL. This CDR3 has 15 residues. CDR3 coding DNA: TGCGCCAGCAGTCAAGGAAATGGTCCGAACACTGCAGCTTTCTTT. It yields the protein CASSQGNGPNTAAFF.

The chain combines TRBV19 with TRBJ2-2; TRBD1 aligns across 7 bases. The germline gives CDR1 LNHDA, CDR2 SQIVND (reference sequence). This CDR3 contains 15 residues. V trimming: 3 bases; J trimming: 4 bases; junction bases outside the gene matches: 5. CDR3 DNA sequence: TGTGCCAGTAGTATCCTCCGACAGGGCACCGGGGAGCTGTTTTTT. Translation gives CASSILRQGTGELFF.

Regarding this clonotype: Being one base from a much bigger clone, this may be a read error. This chain uses TRBV29-1 with TRBJ2-7; TRBD2 matches 7 bases. This CDR3 is built from 14 residues. The V segment lost 4 bases and the J segment 2 bases; nucleotides outside the gene matches: 8. Germline values: CDR1 SQVTM, CDR2 ANQGSEA. CDR3 DNA sequence: TGCAGCGTTGCCGGGGGAGGGAGGCCCTACGAGCAGTACTTC. Its translation: CSVAGGGRPYEQYF.

This clonotype was seen many times. CDR3 amino acids: CASSALRAGGYNEQFF. In DNA form, the CDR3 reads TGTGCCAGCAGTGCCCTTAGAGCGGGGGGTTACAATGAGCAGTTCTTC. The chain couples TRBV2 to TRBJ2-1; 9 positions agree with TRBD2. The CDR3 is 16 residues long. In germline, CDR1 is SNHLY, CDR2 FYNNEI. With V trimmed by 4 bases and J by 4 bases, 8 bases remained unmatched.

This clonotype was observed a single time. This could be a read error, since a much larger clone is one nucleotide away. The chain combines TRBV10-3 with TRBJ2-7; a weak D match, TRBD1 (5 bases). From germline, CDR1 is ENHRY and CDR2 SYGVKD. The CDR3 consists of 14 residues. The CDR3 is CAISDERQGYERYF. Here the CDR3 DNA reads TGTGCCATCAGTGACGAACGCCAGGGTTACGAGCGGTACTTC.

This clonotype showed up many times. The chain carries TRBV7-6 and TRBJ2-3; TRBD2 aligns across 7 bases. CDR1 is SGHVS and CDR2 is FNYEAQ in the germline V gene. J lost 0 bases, V lost 3 bases, and 3 bases had no gene match. This CDR3 spans 15 amino acids. This CDR3 is CASSFPGGSTDTQYF. The CDR3 bases are TGTGCCAGCAGCTTCCCGGGGGGAAGCACAGATACGCAGTATTTT.

This clonotype was counted at least ten times. The V gene is TRBV20-1, the J gene TRBJ1-1, with unresolved D. V lost 2 bases and J lost 8, with 9 bases in between. The CDR3 is 11 residues long. The germline CDR1 and CDR2 sequences are DFQATT and SNEGSKA (reference sequence). This CDR3 reads CSARIHWEAFF. The CDR3 DNA reads TGCAGTGCTAGAATACATTGGGAAGCTTTCTTT.

This clonotype was counted at least ten times. The J gene is TRBJ1-6, the V gene TRBV12-3 or TRBV12-4, with D hard to call. Trimming took off 5 bases at V and 0 bases at J, with 8 bases between the two ends. The CDR3 consists of 15 residues. The CDR3 DNA reads as TGTGCCAGCAGTAGTACGGGCTCCTATAATTCACCCCTCCACTTT. Translation gives CASSSTGSYNSPLHF.

This clonotype appeared many times. DNA of the CDR3: TGCAGCGTTGGAGAGGGGGACACTGAAGCTTTCTTT. It specifies CSVGEGDTEAFF. This chain joins TRBV29-1 and TRBJ1-1; tentative D call: TRBD1 (6 bases). The CDR3 runs to 12 residues. Germline CDR1 is SQVTM and CDR2 is ANQGSEA. Trimming removed 4 bases from V and 3 bases from J, with 9 bases in between.

The J gene is TRBJ2-5, the V gene TRBV5-1, with 10 bases matching TRBD2. The CDR3 extends over 18 amino acids. J lost 5 bases, V lost 0 bases, and 13 bases had no gene match. The germline gives CDR1 SGHRS, CDR2 YFSETQ. Written as DNA, the CDR3 is TGCGCCAGCAGCTTGGCTGGCCGGCTAGCGGGGGTGTACGAGACCCAGTACTTC. Encoded protein: CASSLAGRLAGVYETQYF.

Comment on this clonotype: This clone may be a read error of a much larger clone one base away. V usage is TRBV28 and J usage is TRBJ1-1, with TRBD1 as a possible D gene (5 bases). The CDR3 covers 12 residues. Germline V CDR1 and CDR2: MDHEN, SYDVKM. The CDR3 region is CASSLDQRGALF. In nucleotides, the CDR3 is TGTGCCAGCAGTCTTGACCAAAGGGGTGCTCTCTTT.

This chain connects TRBV30 to TRBJ2-1; D ambiguous. V lost 8 bases, J lost 7 bases, and 18 bases lay in between. From germline, CDR1 is GTSNPN and CDR2 SVGIG (reference sequence). This CDR3 region has 13 residues. DNA of the CDR3: TGTGCCCCTTCGGCCCACTTAGAGAATGAGCAGTTCTTC. This gives the protein CAPSAHLENEQFF.

This clonotype has just a few counts. The chain links TRBV7-9 to TRBJ2-3; possible D gene TRBD2, 6 bases. Germline lookup yields CDR1 SEHNR and CDR2 FQNEAQ (reference sequence). Trimming left V 6 bases short and J 6 bases short, with 10 bases between. This CDR3 contains 12 residues. The CDR3 DNA is TGTGCCAGCAGTTTCGGAGGGGATACGCAGTATTTT. Translating it yields CASSFGGDTQYF. Filled out from reference TRBV7-9 and TRBJ2-3, the complete variable domain reads DTGVSQNPRHKITKRGQNVTFRCDPISEHNRLYWYRQTLGQGPEFLTYFQNEAQLEKSRLLSDRFSAERPKGSFSTLEIQRTEQGDSAMYLCASSFGGDTQYFGPGTRLTVL.

About this clonotype: A single base separates this from a much larger clone, so it may be a read error. The V call is TRBV30, the J call TRBJ2-3, with D possibly matching TRBD2 (6 bases). CDR1 and CDR2 (germline): GTSNPN, SVGIG (reference sequence). Trimming shortened V by 7 bases and J by 0 bases, and 17 bases separated the two germline ends. This CDR3 has 15 residues. The CDR3 coding sequence is TGTGCCTTTCAACTGGGTAGCGGTAGCACAGATACGCAGTATTTT. Its protein is CAFQLGSGSTDTQYF.

This clonotype was picked up many times. The J gene is TRBJ2-7, the V gene TRBV20-1; 9 nucleotides align to TRBD2. CDR3 length: 15 amino acids. The germline V gene encodes CDR1 DFQATT and CDR2 SNEGSKA (reference sequence). Trimming removed 0 bases from V and 7 bases from J; junction bases left unmatched: 10. For the CDR3, the DNA is TGCAGTGCTAGAGATCATGGCGGGGGGGCCGTAGAGCAGTACTTC. It codes for CSARDHGGGAVEQYF.